This T cell receptor beta chain was captured in a study of regulatory T cells in long-lasting Graves disease. Whole-study context: Prior antithyroid drug treatment in newly diagnosed Graves' patients lasted under 3 months. General study points: Preferential use of TRBV28, TRBJ1-2 and TRBJ2-5 was seen in persistent disease.

Time point reported: newly diagnosed GD, antithyroid drugs for less than 3 months. PBMC-derived RNA was used for the TCR library. This clonotype came up many times. Its antigen remains unidentified. For TCR beta, libraries came from iRepertoire HTBI primers and Arm-PCR of CDR3 regions. MiXCR was run by TCRdb on the multiplex PCR reads, yielding one entry per CDR3 protein. The sample lists hundreds of thousands of distinct CDR3 sequences; around a sixth were seen once. The CDR3 loop spans 13 amino acids. Looked up from germline, CDR1 is MNHNS and CDR2 is SASEGT. The germline V and J ends were trimmed by 11 bases and 5 bases, with 17 bases remaining between them.

The chain uses TRBV6-1 and TRBJ2-3, with D possibly TRBD2 on 6 matching bases. The receptor was isolated from a female donor with Graves disease. Material: peripheral blood mononuclear cells (PBMCs), obtained at new diagnosis, from a patient treated with antithyroid drugs. For the CDR3, the DNA is TGTGCCGTGAGACTTCTGGGGGGAGATACGCAGTATTTT. This codes for CAVRLLGGDTQYF.